A single sample gave rise to the 30 T cell receptor beta chains below, sequenced in a study of blood T cell repertoires in COVID-19. The table came from immunoSEQ multiplex PCR; TCRdb's copy has only in-frame clones and leaves some out. This repertoire shows around 250,000 clones, about 87% found once; its top ten account for 10%. Sample: peripheral blood. These receptors originate from a woman between 70 and 85 years old with COVID-19, enrolled during active disease.

This clone came up once. The chain employs TRBV7-3 and TRBJ1-2; 9 bases line up with TRBD1. Germline CDR1 is SGHTA and CDR2 is FQGTGA. The V and J ends lost 5 bases and 7 bases, in that order; junction bases with no gene match: 11. This CDR3 has 15 amino acids. The CDR3 sequence is CASSGIGTGHSGYTF. In DNA, the CDR3 is TGTGCCAGCAGCGGGATTGGGACAGGGCACTCTGGCTACACCTTC.

V is TRBV3-1 (or the pseudogene TRBV3-2) and J is TRBJ1-2, with 7 bases fitting TRBD1. Trimming took 2 bases from V and 7 from J; bases not matched to a gene: 10. Germline CDR1 and CDR2: LGHDT and YNNKEL (reference sequence). The CDR3 has 15 residues. The CDR3 DNA follows: TGTGCCAGCAGCCAAAATATCGAGGGGGCTAGTGGCTACACCTTC. Its translation is CASSQNIEGASGYTF.

The V and J genes are TRBV19 and TRBJ1-2; 8 bases match TRBD1. Per the germline V gene, CDR1 is LNHDA and CDR2 is SQIVND (reference sequence). V lost 5 bases and J lost 4; bases outside the gene matches: 21. This CDR3 contains 19 residues. The CDR3 sequence: CASSPLTPGAGGSGYGYTF. The CDR3 DNA reads TGTGCCAGTAGTCCGCTGACCCCCGGGGCAGGGGGCAGTGGCTATGGCTACACCTTC. Full variable domain (outside the CDR3, taken from reference TRBV19 and TRBJ1-2): DGGITQSPKYLFRKEGQNVTLSCEQNLNHDAMYWYRQDPGQGLRLIYYSQIVNDFQKGDIAEGYSVSREKKESFPLTVTSAQKNPTAFYLCASSPLTPGAGGSGYGYTFGSGTRLTVV.

This chain joins TRBV11-2 and TRBJ2-7; 7 nucleotides align to TRBD1. The CDR3 has 14 amino acids. The germline V gene has CDR1 SGHAT and CDR2 FQNNGV. V lost 5 bases to trimming and J lost 4 bases; unmatched junction nucleotides: 8. DNA of the CDR3: TGTGCCAGCAGCAGCGACAGGGAACGGTACGAGCAGTACTTC. It encodes CASSSDRERYEQYF.

V usage is TRBV28 and J usage is TRBJ2-7; D is unresolved. V lost 5 bases to trimming and J lost 2 bases, with 7 bases between them. This CDR3 spans 12 amino acids. Germline CDR1 MDHEN, CDR2 SYDVKM. CDR3 in amino acids: CASSPRAYEQYF. The CDR3 region has the DNA TGTGCCAGCAGTCCCCGTGCCTACGAGCAGTACTTC. The variable domain in full, completed from reference TRBV28 and TRBJ2-7, reads DVKVTQSSRYLVKRTGEKVFLECVQDMDHENMFWYRQDPGLGLRLIYFSYDVKMKEKGDIPEGYSVSREKKERFSLILESASTNQTSMYLCASSPRAYEQYFGPGTRLTVT.

The chain has TRBV30 and TRBJ2-5; 7 nucleotides agree with TRBD2. CDR3 length: 14 residues. Germline V gene data show CDR1 as GTSNPN and CDR2 as SVGIG (reference sequence). J lost 5 bases, V lost 2 bases, and 8 bases had no gene match. CDR3 protein: CAWSTGEGLETQYF. The CDR3 nucleotides read TGTGCCTGGAGTACGGGGGAGGGCCTTGAGACCCAGTACTTC.

The chain couples TRBV12-5 to TRBJ2-1, with 11 bases matching TRBD2. Germline CDR1 LGHNT, CDR2 FRNRAP. V shed 6 bases, J shed 9 bases, and the junction held 4 bases outside the gene matches. The CDR3 runs 13 residues. The CDR3 is CASGLAGGSEQFF. The CDR3 nucleotides are TGTGCTAGTGGGCTAGCGGGAGGAAGTGAGCAGTTCTTC.

The CDR3 DNA follows: TGTGCCAGCAGTTTATCATCGGCTGAAGCTTTCTTT. This gives the protein CASSLSSAEAFF. The chain has TRBV28 and TRBJ1-1; D is unclear. Germline V gene data show CDR1 as MDHEN and CDR2 as SYDVKM. Trimming took off 1 base at V and 6 bases at J, with 6 bases between the two ends. This CDR3 contains 12 residues.

This chain connects TRBV18 to TRBJ2-7, with D possibly matching TRBD1 (6 bases). This CDR3 contains 15 residues. V shed 1 base and J shed 4 bases, with 14 bases lying between them. Germline loops: CDR1 KGHSH, CDR2 LQKENI. The CDR3, as DNA: TGTGCCAGCTCACCACTGCGACAGGCTGCTTACGAGCAGTACTTC. This codes for CASSPLRQAAYEQYF.

V and J are TRBV30 and TRBJ2-2; a weak D match, TRBD2 (6 bases). The germline V gene encodes CDR1 GTSNPN and CDR2 SVGIG (reference sequence). V dropped 5 bases and J dropped 4 bases, with 14 bases sitting between them. The CDR3 has 14 residues. CDR3 nucleotides: TGTGCCTGGCGGGGCAGCGGGCCCACCGGGGAGCTGTTTTTT. It codes for CAWRGSGPTGELFF.

The V call is TRBV4-2, the J call TRBJ2-3; a possible D gene is TRBD1 (5 bases). Deletions cut 0 bases from V and 0 bases from J, with 10 bases between. The CDR3 length is 16 residues. The V gene's germline CDR1 is LGHNA and CDR2 YNFKEQ. DNA for the CDR3: TGTGCCAGCAGCCAAGATGGGGCTAGAAGCACAGATACGCAGTATTTT. It codes for CASSQDGARSTDTQYF.

The sample holds a few counts of this clone. The chain combines TRBV5-1 with TRBJ1-2, with 7 bases matching TRBD1. J gave up 5 bases and V 4 bases, and 17 bases lay outside the gene matches. CDR3 length: 17 amino acids. Germline-derived CDR1 and CDR2 are SGHRS and YFSETQ. The DNA for the CDR3 is TGCGCCAGCAGCCCCATCCGGACAGGCACCTCATCGTATGGCTACACCTTC. Its protein is CASSPIRTGTSSYGYTF.

The chain employs TRBV15 and TRBJ2-1, with 11 bases that match TRBD2. With 0 bases clipped from V and 7 bases from J, the junction kept 5 bases outside the gene matches. Per the germline V gene, CDR1 is LNHNV and CDR2 is YYDKDF (reference sequence). The CDR3 extends over 16 amino acids. The CDR3 region is CATSRDRASGRNEQFF. The CDR3, as DNA: TGTGCCACCAGCAGAGACAGGGCTAGCGGGAGGAATGAGCAGTTCTTC.

The genes are TRBV2 and TRBJ1-4; D is unresolved. V lost 6 bases, J lost 2 bases, and 10 bases lay in between. CDR3 length: 14 residues. Germline loops: CDR1 SNHLY, CDR2 FYNNEI. CDR3 sequence (DNA): TGTGCCAGCAGGGCGCGGTCCACTAATGAAAAACTGTTTTTT. It translates to CASRARSTNEKLFF.

The chain is built from TRBV7-9 and TRBJ2-1; 8 bases match TRBD2. The junction had 1 base not matched to a gene; V was cut back by 2 bases and J by 7 bases. The CDR3 totals 13 residues. The germline CDR1 and CDR2 sequences are SEHNR and FQNEAQ (reference sequence). CDR3 DNA sequence: TGTGCCAGCAGCTTAATAGCGGGGAATGAGCAGTTCTTC. Its translation is CASSLIAGNEQFF.

This clone has a single count. The chain has TRBV7-9 and TRBJ1-1; 8 nucleotides agree with TRBD1. The trim removed 7 bases at V and 0 bases at J, leaving 13 bases unmatched. Germline values: CDR1 SEHNR, CDR2 FQNEAQ (reference sequence). The CDR3 is 17 residues long. The DNA for the CDR3 is TGTGCCAGCAAAGGTTTAACAGGGGGGTTAATGAACACTGAAGCTTTCTTT. This translates into CASKGLTGGLMNTEAFF.

The gene calls are TRBV6-1 and TRBJ2-5; the match to TRBD1 covers 10 bases. CDR3 length equals 18 residues. Germline V CDR1 and CDR2: MNHNS, SASEGT. With V trimmed by 3 bases and J by 6 bases, 16 bases remained unmatched. The CDR3 loop is CASSERFGGQGSGKTQYF. CDR3 DNA sequence: TGTGCCAGCAGTGAGCGGTTCGGGGGACAGGGGTCGGGTAAGACCCAGTACTTC.

The chain couples TRBV20-1 to TRBJ2-5; TRBD2 agrees at 7 bases. The ends lost 6 bases at V and 7 bases at J; junction bases unmatched: 5. Germline V gene sequence: CDR1 DFQATT, CDR2 SNEGSKA (reference sequence). The CDR3 has 11 residues. CDR3: CSAAGPRTQYF. For the CDR3, the DNA is TGCAGTGCAGCGGGGCCTAGGACCCAGTACTTC.

On this clone itself: Other nucleotide sequences in the sample specify the same CDR3. The chain is built from TRBV7-3 and TRBJ2-1; 7 bases agree with TRBD2. J lost 3 bases, V lost 3 bases, and 5 bases had no gene match. The CDR3 length is 15 residues. Germline CDR1 SGHTA, CDR2 FQGTGA. This CDR3 is CASSLGGGIYNEQFF. CDR3 coding DNA: TGTGCCAGCAGCTTGGGCGGGGGTATCTACAATGAGCAGTTCTTC.

This clone was counted once. This rearrangement joins TRBV19 to TRBJ1-1, with TRBD1 matching 7 bases. CDR3 length equals 15 residues. Trimming at V came to 7 bases and at J to 1 base, leaving 9 bases not matched to a gene. The germline V gene encodes CDR1 LNHDA and CDR2 SQIVND (reference sequence). The CDR3 spells CASKRQGLGNTEAFF. The DNA of the CDR3 is TGTGCCAGTAAACGACAGGGATTGGGGAACACTGAAGCTTTCTTT.

The chain has TRBV23-1 and TRBJ2-7; D ambiguous. TRBV23-1 falls under the ORF class, with uncertain function. Trimming took 4 bases from V and 0 from J, leaving 16 bases between them. This CDR3 region has 16 residues. CDR3 loop: CASSPPGSGRSYEQYF. The CDR3 DNA is TGCGCCAGCAGTCCCCCTGGCTCAGGCCGCTCCTACGAGCAGTACTTC.

The rearrangement joins TRBV20-1 to TRBJ1-5, with a weak D call TRBD1 (6 bases). The germline gives CDR1 DFQATT, CDR2 SNEGSKA (reference sequence). Deletions cut 3 bases from V and 5 bases from J, with 14 bases between. CDR3 length equals 14 residues. As DNA, the CDR3 is TGCAGTGCTAGTGCAGGGGCTTCGGATCAGCCCCAGCATTTT. This sequence encodes CSASAGASDQPQHF.

The chain recombines TRBV4-3 with TRBJ1-2; D gene uncertain. In germline, CDR1 is LGHNA, CDR2 YSLEER. This CDR3 has 13 amino acids. V lost 0 bases and J 7 bases, leaving 9 bases between the germline ends. The CDR3 coding sequence is TGCGCCAGCAGCCAAGACCGGGGAACTGGCTACACCTTC. Translating it yields CASSQDRGTGYTF.

V gene TRBV5-1 combines with J gene TRBJ2-5; the match to TRBD2 covers 14 bases. The ends lost 2 bases at V and 4 bases at J; junction bases unmatched: 10. The germline V gene encodes CDR1 SGHRS and CDR2 YFSETQ. This CDR3 is 18 amino acids long. The CDR3 DNA reads as TGCGCCAGCAGCTTACAGGGACTAGCGGGAGTCGACGGAGAGACCCAGTACTTC. Its protein product is CASSLQGLAGVDGETQYF.

The chain employs TRBV4-2 and TRBJ2-7; 7 bases are a match to TRBD1. Trimming removed 1 base from V and 3 bases from J; junction bases left unmatched: 3. This CDR3 contains 14 residues. CDR1 is LGHNA, CDR2 YNFKEQ, per germline. CDR3 nucleotides: TGTGCCAGCAGCCAAGTTTCAGGGGGCTACGAGCAGTACTTC. Translated: CASSQVSGGYEQYF.

V usage is TRBV11-1 and J usage is TRBJ2-2; 7 nucleotides agree with TRBD1. This CDR3 has 15 amino acids. Germline CDR1 reads SGHAT; CDR2 reads FQDESV (reference sequence). V shed 3 bases, J shed 0 bases, and the junction held 1 base outside the gene matches. CDR3 sequence reads: CASSLGQTNTGELFF. CDR3 in DNA: TGTGCCAGCAGCTTGGGACAGACGAACACCGGGGAGCTGTTTTTT.

The chain joins TRBV5-1 to TRBJ2-3, with D unclear. Trimming stripped 1 base from V and 2 bases from J, with 11 bases between. CDR3 size: 15 residues. Per the germline V gene, CDR1 is SGHRS and CDR2 is YFSETQ. The CDR3 is CASSLISRNTDTQYF. The CDR3 DNA follows: TGCGCCAGCAGCTTGATTAGCCGAAACACAGATACGCAGTATTTT.

The chain uses TRBV6-2 or TRBV6-3 and TRBJ1-2; 8 bases are shared with TRBD1. Trimming removed 6 bases from V and 3 bases from J; junction bases left unmatched: 9. The V gene's germline CDR1 is MNHEY and CDR2 SVGEGT. This CDR3 has 15 residues. CDR3 loop: CASSSPDRGHYGYTF. CDR3 sequence (DNA): TGTGCCAGCAGCTCCCCCGACAGGGGTCACTATGGCTACACCTTC.

The V gene is TRBV27, the J gene TRBJ2-1; 7 bases are a match to TRBD2. This CDR3 is built from 13 residues. Germline-derived CDR1 and CDR2 are MNHEY and SMNVEV (reference sequence). J was trimmed by 15 bases and V by 2 bases; bases with no gene match: 10. The CDR3 DNA sequence: TGTGCCAGCAGTTTAGTTGTGGGAGGGCCCTCGTTCTTC. Protein sequence: CASSLVVGGPSFF.

The rearrangement links TRBV6-6 to TRBJ1-5; no clear D gene. The CDR3 covers 14 residues. V lost 6 bases and J 0 bases, leaving 9 bases between the germline ends. The germline V gene has CDR1 MNHNY and CDR2 SVGAGI (reference sequence). This CDR3 reads CASSPDISNQPQHF. For the CDR3, the DNA is TGTGCCAGCAGCCCCGACATTAGCAATCAGCCCCAGCATTTT.